The 28 T cell receptor beta chains in this list originate from one sample, sequenced in a study of shared clonotypes between healthy human individuals. TCRdb's copy holds only in-frame clones and misses some; the assay was immunoSEQ multiplex PCR. The sample includes over a million clones, 95% to 99% of them seen just once. Material: naive CD4+ T cells sorted from blood. Stated subset: CD45RA+ positively selected. These receptors came from a man between 25 and 39 years old in good health.

The CDR3 loop reads CASRRVGLAFTDTQYF. The CDR3 DNA is TGTGCCAGCAGAAGAGTGGGACTAGCTTTCACAGATACGCAGTATTTT. This chain joins TRBV27 and TRBJ2-3; TRBD2 agrees at 9 bases. V dropped 6 bases and J dropped 2; count of bases not matched to a gene: 9. CDR1 and CDR2 from the germline V gene are MNHEY and SMNVEV (reference sequence). The CDR3 totals 16 residues.

V and J are TRBV11-1 and TRBJ2-7, with D unclear. The CDR3 totals 16 residues. Germline V CDR1 and CDR2: SGHAT, FQDESV (reference sequence). V lost 5 bases, J lost 3 bases, and 20 bases lay in between. This chain's CDR3 is CASSPLYSADHYEQYF. In DNA, the CDR3 is TGTGCCAGCAGCCCCTTGTATTCGGCGGATCACTACGAGCAGTACTTC.

The chain combines TRBV6-7 with TRBJ2-3; 12 positions match TRBD2. TRBV6-7 is an ORF; its function is uncertain. J was trimmed by 3 bases and V by 2 bases; bases with no gene match: 3. This CDR3 is 16 amino acids long. The DNA for the CDR3 is TGTGCCAGCAGTTACAAGACTAGCGGGAGTACAGATACGCAGTATTTT. Its translation: CASSYKTSGSTDTQYF.

This sequence joins TRBV5-1 and TRBJ2-1; 13 bases line up with TRBD2. The CDR3 covers 17 residues. Losses at the gene ends were 3 bases for V and 7 bases for J; bases not matched to a gene: 10. Germline lookup yields CDR1 SGHRS and CDR2 YFSETQ. DNA for the CDR3: TGCGCCAGCAGCTGGGGAATGACTAGCGGGAGGTTGAATGAGCAGTTCTTC. Protein sequence: CASSWGMTSGRLNEQFF.

V is TRBV27 and J is TRBJ1-4; TRBD1 matches at 10 bases. The V and J ends lost 5 bases and 6 bases, in that order; junction bases with no gene match: 12. This CDR3 is 17 amino acids long. Germline V gene data show CDR1 as MNHEY and CDR2 as SMNVEV (reference sequence). CDR3 in DNA: TGTGCCAGCAGTGCATGGACAGGGGGGACGACTGATGAAAAACTGTTTTTT. Its translation is CASSAWTGGTTDEKLFF.

J is TRBJ1-5 and V is TRBV18; 7 nucleotides line up with TRBD1. With 3 bases clipped from V and 0 bases from J, the junction kept 5 bases outside the gene matches. Per the germline V gene, CDR1 is KGHSH and CDR2 is LQKENI. The CDR3 is 16 amino acids. CDR3 residues: CASSPGTVYSNQPQHF. The DNA of the CDR3 is TGTGCCAGCTCACCCGGGACAGTTTATAGCAATCAGCCCCAGCATTTT.

V usage is TRBV27 and J usage is TRBJ2-7; 7 nucleotides match TRBD1. The CDR3 is 14 residues long. The V and J ends lost 4 bases and 5 bases, in that order; junction bases with no gene match: 8. Germline CDR1 MNHEY, CDR2 SMNVEV (reference sequence). DNA of the CDR3: TGTGCCAGCAGTTATAGGGCAGGGGGACACGAGCAGTACTTC. It encodes CASSYRAGGHEQYF.

The chain combines TRBV27 with TRBJ1-2; tentative D call: TRBD1 (6 bases). Germline-derived CDR1 and CDR2 are MNHEY and SMNVEV (reference sequence). CDR3 length: 14 amino acids. Trimming removed 3 bases from V and 5 bases from J, with 13 bases in between. The DNA for the CDR3 is TGTGCCAGCAGTTTTACCCCAGGGGAATATGGCTACACCTTC. Translating gives CASSFTPGEYGYTF.

The chain joins TRBV5-4 to TRBJ2-7, with 10 bases lining up with TRBD2. CDR1 is SGHNT and CDR2 is YYREEE in the germline V gene (reference sequence). The junction had 2 bases not matched to a gene; V was cut back by 4 bases and J by 4 bases. The CDR3 covers 13 residues. The DNA for the CDR3 is TGTGCCAGCAGCATGACTAGCGGGTACGAGCAGTACTTC. It specifies CASSMTSGYEQYF.

To note about this clone: The same CDR3 also results from other DNA sequences found in this sample. V gene TRBV5-1 combines with J gene TRBJ1-5, with D hard to call. Trimming removed 0 bases from V and 0 bases from J, with 7 bases in between. There are 15 residues in the CDR3. Germline V gene sequence: CDR1 SGHRS, CDR2 YFSETQ. The CDR3 reads CASSLGGVSNQPQHF. CDR3 nucleotides: TGCGCCAGCAGCTTGGGCGGAGTTAGCAATCAGCCCCAGCATTTT.

The V call is TRBV25-1, the J call TRBJ2-5; D is perhaps TRBD1 (5 bases). The DNA matches TRBJ2-7 better at its end, which makes the J call doubtful. The CDR3 has 11 residues. Germline loops: CDR1 MGHDK, CDR2 SYGVNS. The CDR3 sequence: CASRGVYEQYF. The CDR3 region has the DNA TGTGCCAGCAGAGGGGTGTACGAGCAGTACTTC.

The chain recombines TRBV5-5 with TRBJ2-1; D is undetermined. The CDR3 length is 16 residues. V shed 0 bases and J shed 0 bases, with 10 bases lying between them. Per germline, CDR1 SGHKS and CDR2 YYEKEE (reference sequence). CDR3 protein: CASSLEADSSYNEQFF. CDR3 DNA: TGTGCCAGCAGCTTGGAGGCAGATAGCTCCTACAATGAGCAGTTCTTC.

The V gene is TRBV5-4, the J gene TRBJ2-2, with D hard to call. Deletions cut 4 bases from V and 4 bases from J, with 14 bases between. The CDR3 has 15 amino acids. Germline V gene lookup returns CDR1 SGHNT and CDR2 YYREEE (reference sequence). The CDR3 reads CASSADTYPTGELFF. The CDR3 DNA follows: TGTGCCAGCAGCGCCGACACTTATCCCACCGGGGAGCTGTTTTTT. The full variable domain, completed using reference TRBV5-4 and TRBJ2-2, is ETGVTQSPTHLIKTRGQQVTLRCSSQSGHNTVSWYQQALGQGPQFIFQYYREEENGRGNFPPRFSGLQFPNYSSELNVNALELDDSALYLCASSADTYPTGELFFGEGSRLTVL.

As regards this clone: Other DNA sequences within the sample encode an identical CDR3. The chain combines TRBV5-1 with TRBJ2-2; tentatively, D is TRBD2 (6 bases). The CDR3 has 15 amino acids. Trimming took off 0 bases at V and 4 bases at J, with 10 bases between the two ends. From germline, CDR1 is SGHRS and CDR2 YFSETQ. The CDR3 loop is CASSLGLASTGELFF. The CDR3, as DNA: TGCGCCAGCAGCTTGGGCCTAGCGAGCACCGGGGAGCTGTTTTTT.

Written as DNA, the CDR3 is TGTGCCAGCAGGTGGGGACAGACGGATGAAAAACTGTTTTTT. It yields the protein CASRWGQTDEKLFF. The V and J genes are TRBV7-9 and TRBJ1-4; 7 positions match TRBD1. Germline CDR1 is SEHNR and CDR2 is FQNEAQ (reference sequence). The CDR3 extends over 14 amino acids. V was clipped by 6 bases and J by 6 bases; unmatched bases: 7.

The chain couples TRBV10-3 to TRBJ2-7; 10 bases map to TRBD1. The CDR3 loop spans 15 amino acids. J lost 2 bases, V lost 6 bases, and 7 bases had no gene match. Germline V gene lookup returns CDR1 ENHRY and CDR2 SYGVKD. The CDR3 DNA is TGTGCCATCAGCTCACCGGGACAGGGGACCTACGAGCAGTACTTC. This codes for CAISSPGQGTYEQYF.

The chain links TRBV10-2 to TRBJ1-2, with D perhaps TRBD1 (5 bases). V lost 4 bases and J 4 bases, leaving 13 bases between the germline ends. The CDR3 is 14 amino acids. Germline V lookup: CDR1 WSHSY, CDR2 SAAADI. CDR3 in amino acids: CASSAQTGAYGYTF. Written as DNA, the CDR3 is TGCGCCAGCAGTGCTCAAACAGGAGCCTATGGCTACACCTTC.

V usage is TRBV6-5 and J usage is TRBJ1-1, with D unclear. The germline V gene encodes CDR1 MNHEY and CDR2 SVGAGI. With 4 bases removed from V and 0 bases from J, the gap between germline ends came to 12 bases. The CDR3 covers 15 residues. The chain's CDR3 is CASSSVTNMNTEAFF. DNA for the CDR3: TGTGCCAGCAGTTCTGTCACAAATATGAACACTGAAGCTTTCTTT.

The chain uses TRBV5-1 and TRBJ2-2; D is perhaps TRBD1 (5 bases). Germline V gene data show CDR1 as SGHRS and CDR2 as YFSETQ. The CDR3 loop spans 18 amino acids. Trimming cost V 6 bases and J 6 bases, with 27 bases left between them. As DNA, the CDR3 is TGCGCCAGCAATCCAGGGATTTCAAATTTTATATCGTCCGGGGAGCTGTTTTTT. It codes for CASNPGISNFISSGELFF.

The rearrangement uses TRBV19 and TRBJ2-7; TRBD2 matches at 10 bases. Germline lookup yields CDR1 LNHDA and CDR2 SQIVND (reference sequence). The CDR3 totals 15 residues. The V gene end was trimmed by 6 bases and the J gene end by 4 bases; junction bases not matched to a gene: 9. CDR3 in DNA: TGTGCCAGTAGCCCTAGCGGGAGTGTCAAATACGAGCAGTACTTC. Protein sequence: CASSPSGSVKYEQYF.

The gene calls are TRBV7-9 and TRBJ2-7, with 7 bases lining up with TRBD2. The J segment lost 0 bases and the V segment lost 5 bases, leaving 7 bases of the junction unmatched. The CDR3 has 15 residues. Germline CDR1 reads SEHNR; CDR2 reads FQNEAQ (reference sequence). The CDR3 loop reads CASSEKAGPSYEQYF. In DNA form, the CDR3 reads TGTGCCAGCAGCGAGAAAGCGGGACCCTCCTACGAGCAGTACTTC.

The chain carries TRBV19 and TRBJ2-2, with 9 bases that match TRBD2. The CDR3 extends over 15 amino acids. V lost 5 bases and J lost 7; bases outside the gene matches: 8. Per the germline V gene, CDR1 is LNHDA and CDR2 is SQIVND (reference sequence). The CDR3: CASSSGTSFHGELFF. In DNA form, the CDR3 reads TGTGCCAGTAGTTCCGGGACTAGCTTTCACGGGGAGCTGTTTTTT.

The chain links TRBV5-8 to TRBJ2-2, with 9 bases fitting TRBD1. CDR3 length: 14 residues. J gave up 7 bases and V 4 bases, and 5 bases lay outside the gene matches. Germline V gene data show CDR1 as SGHTS and CDR2 as YDEGEE. The CDR3: CASSKRGQGGELFF. CDR3 bases: TGTGCCAGCAGCAAACGGGGACAGGGCGGGGAGCTGTTTTTT. Based on the CDR3 plus reference TRBV5-8 and TRBJ2-2, the full variable domain is EAGVTQSPTHLIKTRGQQATLRCSPISGHTSVYWYQQALGLGLQFLLWYDEGEERNRGNFPPRFSGRQFPNYSSELNVNALELEDSALYLCASSKRGQGGELFFGEGSRLTVL.

In its sample, this clone was seen once. This chain links TRBV28 with TRBJ1-1, with D possibly matching TRBD1 (5 bases). The V gene's germline CDR1 is MDHEN and CDR2 SYDVKM. The CDR3 sequence is 14 residues long. V shed 7 bases and J shed 2 bases, with 14 bases lying between them. CDR3 in DNA: TGTGCCAGCACAACGACAGTTACTAACACTGAAGCTTTCTTT. Its translation is CASTTTVTNTEAFF.

V gene TRBV19 combines with J gene TRBJ2-7, with 8 bases identical to TRBD1. Looked up from germline, CDR1 is LNHDA and CDR2 is SQIVND (reference sequence). The ends lost 5 bases at V and 6 bases at J; junction bases unmatched: 12. There are 15 residues in the CDR3. The CDR3 region is CASSRGQVTSGEQYF. For the CDR3, the DNA is TGTGCCAGTAGTCGGGGACAGGTGACCTCGGGCGAGCAGTACTTC.

The chain combines TRBV6-1 with TRBJ2-5; D may be TRBD1 (5 bases). Trimming removed 1 base from V and 6 bases from J, with 18 bases in between. Per germline, CDR1 MNHNS and CDR2 SASEGT. The CDR3 contains 16 residues. The CDR3 bases are TGTGCCAGCAGTGAAGACAGGCGTTTAGGTAGGAAGACCCAGTACTTC. This sequence encodes CASSEDRRLGRKTQYF.

V usage is TRBV7-7 and J usage is TRBJ2-2; 7 bases are shared with TRBD2. The germline gives CDR1 SSHAT, CDR2 FNYEAQ (reference sequence). The length of the CDR3 is 16 residues. With V trimmed by 3 bases and J by 4 bases, 8 bases remained unmatched. The CDR3 protein is CASSLVGGRGTGELFF. CDR3 in DNA: TGTGCCAGCAGCTTGGTGGGGGGGAGAGGCACCGGGGAGCTGTTTTTT.

This clone showed up just once. Other DNA variants within this sample encode the same CDR3. The chain uses TRBV5-1 and TRBJ2-2; 8 bases fit TRBD2. Germline V CDR1 and CDR2: SGHRS, YFSETQ. Germline trimming cut 2 bases from V and 1 base from J; bases unmatched to any gene: 4. The CDR3 loop spans 16 amino acids. CDR3 nucleotide sequence: TGCGCCAGCAGCTTCCTGGCGGGAGGGAACACCGGGGAGCTGTTTTTT. This sequence encodes CASSFLAGGNTGELFF.